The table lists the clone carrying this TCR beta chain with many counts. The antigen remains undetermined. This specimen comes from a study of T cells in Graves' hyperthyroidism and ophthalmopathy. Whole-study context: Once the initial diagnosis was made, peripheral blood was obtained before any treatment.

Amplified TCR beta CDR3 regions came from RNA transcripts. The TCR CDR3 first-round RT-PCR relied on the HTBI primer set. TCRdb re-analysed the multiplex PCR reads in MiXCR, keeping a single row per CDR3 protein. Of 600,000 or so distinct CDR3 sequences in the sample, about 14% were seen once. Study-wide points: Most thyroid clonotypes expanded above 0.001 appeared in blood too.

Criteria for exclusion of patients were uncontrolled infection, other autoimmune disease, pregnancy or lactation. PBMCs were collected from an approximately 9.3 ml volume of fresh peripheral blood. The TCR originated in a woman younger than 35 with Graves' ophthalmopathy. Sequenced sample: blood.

CDR3 nucleotides: TGTGCCAGCAGTGAATGGGCGGGAGTTCTCACCTCCTACGAGCAGTACTTC. This gives the protein CASSEWAGVLTSYEQYF. V gene TRBV6-1 combines with J gene TRBJ2-7; 7 positions agree with TRBD2. The CDR3 spans 17 residues. The ends lost 2 bases at V and 0 bases at J; junction bases unmatched: 10. Germline CDR1 MNHNS, CDR2 SASEGT.